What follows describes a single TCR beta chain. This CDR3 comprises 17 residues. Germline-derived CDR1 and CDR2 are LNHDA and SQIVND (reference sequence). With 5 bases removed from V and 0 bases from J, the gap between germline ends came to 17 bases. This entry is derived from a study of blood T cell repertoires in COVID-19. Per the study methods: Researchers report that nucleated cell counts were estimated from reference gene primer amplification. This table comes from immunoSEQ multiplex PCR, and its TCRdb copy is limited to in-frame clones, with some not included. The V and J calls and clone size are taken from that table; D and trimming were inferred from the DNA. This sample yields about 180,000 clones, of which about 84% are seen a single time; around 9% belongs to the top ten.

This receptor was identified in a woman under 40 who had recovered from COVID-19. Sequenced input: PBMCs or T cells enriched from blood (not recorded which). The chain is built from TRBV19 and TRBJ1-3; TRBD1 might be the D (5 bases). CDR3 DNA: TGTGCCAGTAGTGTCGGACCCCCCAGGGTCTCTGGAAACACCATATATTTT. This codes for CASSVGPPRVSGNTIYF.